This TCR beta chain was sequenced in a study of cytomegalovirus exposure and HLA in healthy donors. Unrecorded immune exposure was likely among donors, who were nominally healthy when sampled. This clone was found a few times. PCR involved 60 Vbeta and 13 Jbeta primers. The method was immunoSEQ multiplex PCR; TCRdb's version includes in-frame clones alone and lacks a portion of them. The data hold approximately 190,000 clones, with roughly 80% observed a single time. The source of this sequence is a man aged 40-55 years in good health and CMV-seropositive. Material: PBMCs.

The CDR3 region has the DNA TGTGCCTGGAACATCCGGGGGGCTAGCAATCAGCCCCAGCATTTT. It encodes CAWNIRGASNQPQHF. This sequence joins TRBV30 and TRBJ1-5; D may be TRBD1 (6 bases). Germline V CDR1 and CDR2: GTSNPN, SVGIG (reference sequence). The V gene lost 4 bases and the J gene lost 0 bases, with 13 bases spanning the gap. The CDR3 totals 15 residues.